The T cell receptor beta chain under discussion was sequenced for a study of cytomegalovirus exposure and HLA in healthy donors (dated by TCRdb to 2016 to 2017). Study-level background: In an earlier analysis of about 560 of the donors, about 270 Gb of sequence data and 95 million to 130 million unique TCR beta sequences from about 190 million T cells were reported. A later analysis re-analyzed previously published TCR beta repertoires from approximately 700 donors and added high-resolution HLA genotyping to study TCR occurrence patterns. Typing coverage differed by locus: A, B, C, DRB1 and DQB1 were typed in roughly 620-630 donors, DQA1 in approximately 520, DPA1 in approximately 610, and DPB1 in 400 to 490. In addition to the first cohort of about 650 subjects, a separate validation cohort of approximately 110 different subjects was used. Class I and class II HLA loci were covered by the typing at four-digit resolution. On average, about 200,000 unique TCR beta nucleotide sequences were sequenced per donor among fewer than 500 genotyped donors of the cohort, with approximately 18% of those sequences being non-productive. The study combined high-throughput TCR immunosequencing, statistical association of individual TCRs with disease status, and machine learning to predict cytomegalovirus infection status. Several DR-DQ haplotypes were handled as single units for association and clustering, since linkage in the cohort was strong. The genetic ancestry cluster associated with self-reported Caucasian donors included about 84% of the approximately 410 genotyped donors. An early release covering just under 650 HLA-typed donors comprised 250 to 350 gigabases of sequencing data and 85 million to 100 million unique TCR sequences. The study aimed to test whether cataloging public T cell receptors could reveal signatures of past pathogen exposure. Every discovery cohort repertoire had been produced on one sequencing platform. Alongside the repertoire data, information on donor age, sex, ethnicity and CMV serostatus was compiled. Genome-wide SNP genotypes for about three fifths of the roughly 670 donors were used in a later genetic analysis, which treated that subset as a discovery cohort. An earlier analysis of 587 of the donors applied high-throughput TCR beta sequencing to assess whether each TCR beta V gene segment acted as functional or pseudogenic. The study profiled the T cell repertoires of approximately 700 subjects by immunosequencing and related them to cytomegalovirus serostatus. Rather than using new phenotypic data, the later analysis identified candidate immune exposures from TCR beta sequences and from how often those sequences occurred across donors.

Based on the germline V gene (reference sequence), the CDR1 and CDR2 sequences are LNHDA and SQIVND. V and J are trimmed by 5 bases and 7 bases, and the gene matches miss 5 bases of the junction. Taken from cysteine to phenylalanine, the CDR3 has 15 residues. CDR3 DNA only is kept here, 45 bases in frame from base 1. Study-level results and caveats: A cluster of highly shared sequence variants was judged likely to be a technical artifact of the sequencing pipeline. In both the original and validation cohorts, the classifier was reported to diagnose cytomegalovirus status with high specificity and sensitivity. Assigning TCR associations to individual alleles was difficult when HLA alleles, especially DR and DQ, strongly co-occurred. A later analysis reported that several top co-occurrence clusters appeared linked to parvovirus B19, influenza, CMV and Epstein-Barr virus. A later analysis found that most CMV-associated TCR beta chains appeared HLA-restricted, with HLA associations seemingly driven largely by CMV exposure. Correlated functional status among segregating V segments might be attributable to linkage disequilibrium, but an unknown experimental factor could not be ruled out. The earlier analysis of 587 of the donors excluded some 15 rarely observed V segments, including chromosome 9 orphons, because counts were too low. The 87-base-pair reads could not distinguish some IMGT-functional V segments, including TRBV6-2 and TRBV6-3, so those segments were excluded. In a later genetic analysis, fewer N-insertions in productive TCRs were reported among donors in an Asian-associated ancestry cluster than the 666-donor mean. Presence/absence analyses assumed roughly uniform sequencing depth across donors, an assumption that may not hold. The study listed approximately 150 TCR beta chains as associated with cytomegalovirus. V-gene and J-gene trimming of TCR beta chains was associated with a missense DCLRE1C variant in a later genetic analysis, and the association was replicated in an independent cohort. A further reported finding was that TCR beta sequences accurately predicted the HLA-A and HLA-B alleles for most subjects in the first cohort. Most TCR sequences were seen in very few donors, while some public TCRs were found in many individuals. A later analysis associated 16,951 TCR beta sequences with specific HLA alleles at a false discovery rate of 0.05. Because HLA typing was unavailable for some donors at each locus, only the typed subset was used in association tests. Immune exposure information for the cohort was limited to CMV serostatus. The cohort was sequenced for TCR beta chains only, and without alpha or paired-chain data the features that could be detected were limited. In an earlier analysis of about 600 of the donors, most TCR beta V segments appeared in productive rearrangements about 87% or about 30% of the time, broadly matching IMGT annotations. Three of the identified cytomegalovirus-associated TCR beta chains were confirmed in vitro to be specific for cytomegalovirus antigens. A later analysis found that TCR association rates varied across HLA loci, with DRB1 alleles showing the most associated TCRs and HLA-C alleles the fewest. The authors suggested that the approach could potentially be generalized to other disease states and immunological phenotypes. In a later analysis, HLA-associated TCR beta chains showed more clonal expansion and lower generation probabilities than non-associated chains that were equally common.

This clone occurred a few times. There is no known antigen for this receptor. Within one base of it there is no much larger clone, and no base qualities were kept. The cohort was made up of hundreds of healthy bone marrow donors. All cohort members were sampled while nominally healthy, although unrecorded immune exposures were likely present. The donor was CMV seronegative and was included in the group of a few hundred seronegative cohort members. Every donor gave a peripheral blood sample, and the peripheral blood mononuclear cells from that sample were used for TCR beta sequencing. Genomic DNA was extracted from the blood cell samples with the Qiagen DNeasy Blood Extraction Kit. The library was produced with the immunoSEQ multiplex PCR assay. For the multiplex PCR, a mixture combining 60 forward primers for TCR Vbeta segments and 13 reverse primers for TCR Jbeta segments was used. The CDR3 region of rearranged TCR beta genes was amplified from genomic DNA with a multiplex PCR assay. Amplified TCR beta libraries were sequenced as 87-base-pair reads on the Illumina HiSeq System. Turning to the authors' computational methods: A later analysis counted tens of millions of unique TCR beta chains across the roughly 700 repertoires, and 10 million to 12 million of these chains were shared by at least two donors. A nearest-neighbor algorithm error-corrected the raw reads and collapsed the reads into unique sequences, merging closely related sequences to remove PCR and sequencing errors. CDR3 sequences were aligned to IMGT reference sequences to assign V, D and J gene segments. For a sequence to be retained, at least a six-nucleotide match to both a V gene segment and a J gene segment was required. A rearrangement counted as productive if the CDR3 had no stop codons and remained in frame with V and J, and every other rearrangement counted as non-productive. CDR3 was defined according to IMGT convention as the region running from the second conserved V-encoded cysteine to the conserved J-encoded phenylalanine. The earlier analysis of about 530 of the donors excluded any sequence lacking an unambiguous match to a single V gene segment. In an earlier analysis of a few hundred of the donors, a V segment was called functional when productive rearrangements were above 56.7%, and segregating when the standard deviation between donors exceeded 5%. To diagnose cytomegalovirus status from the catalog of TCR beta chain sequences, a statistical classification framework was built. V and J gene assignment, in a later analysis, came from comparing TCR nucleotide sequences with IMGT/GENE-DB human TR gene sequences. In a later analysis, CDR3 sequences and most-parsimonious VDJ recombination scenarios were assigned using the TCRdist pipeline. In a later analysis, each TCR beta chain was defined by its CDR3 amino acid sequence together with its V-gene family, and reads lacking a unique V-gene family were excluded. In a later analysis, 450 to 600 highly shared, low-generation-probability nucleotide sequences were removed to address suspected cross-contamination and a sequencing artifact. In a later analysis, a clonal expansion index for each public chain was calculated from normalized within-repertoire ranks of inferred template counts. A later analysis computed generation probabilities with a VDJ recombination model fitted to out-of-frame rearrangements, and checked the results against IGoR. A later analysis scored TCR-TCR, TCR-HLA and TCR-CMV co-occurrence with hypergeometric tests, applying a repertoire-size bias correction to TCR pairs. To estimate false discovery rates, a later analysis permuted the HLA or CMV assignments 20 times. In a later analysis, co-occurring TCRs were grouped using DBSCAN, and TCRdist sequence similarity was added for clustering within HLA-allele-positive subsets. For co-occurrence clustering, repertoires with fewer than 30,000 or more than 120,000 public chains were excluded, along with 4 to 6 repertoires with anomalous nucleotide sharing. Not all clones reach the TCRdb copy of this immuneACCESS table, which keeps in-frame sequences only. Checked studies attribute under half of the gap to unresolved V genes and leave the rest unexplained. Clonal size and the V and J genes are those of that table, whereas D and trimming came from the DNA. The sample data list 63,000 or so clones, and around 77% of these were observed just once. Clones ranked in the top ten supply less than 5% of the sample.

The sequence came from a woman in her thirties in good health and CMV-seronegative. The rearranged segments are TRBV19 and TRBJ1-6, and 10 bases in between align with TRBD1. Input material: PBMCs. CDR3 protein: CASSGTGEGNSPLHF. The DNA sequence is given as TGTGCCAGTAGTGGGACAGGGGAAGGGAATTCACCCCTCCACTTT. Where the CDR3 stops, the reference TRBV19 and TRBJ1-6 genes take over; the full variable domain is DGGITQSPKYLFRKEGQNVTLSCEQNLNHDAMYWYRQDPGQGLRLIYYSQIVNDFQKGDIAEGYSVSREKKESFPLTVTSAQKNPTAFYLCASSGTGEGNSPLHFGNGTRLTVT.